This T cell receptor beta chain was recovered during a study of response to subunit inactivated influenza vaccine. Findings of the study overall: A suggestion made by the authors is that each seasonal influenza vaccination recruits few new T cells.

After removal of 5 bases from V and 5 bases from J, the junction contained 9 bases not matched to a gene. CDR3 length: 15 residues. CDR1 and CDR2 (germline): LNHNV, YYDKDF (reference sequence). Only a few counts were recorded for this clonotype. The antigen is undetermined. Each CDR3 protein gets one entry after TCRdb re-called the RT-PCR reads with MiXCR. The table includes around 540,000 distinct CDR3 sequences, 12% detected once. The source was PBMCs from blood, collected on the day of vaccination. The chain couples TRBV15 to TRBJ2-5; 9 bases are shared with TRBD2. The clonotype was recovered from a man aged 45 to 65 who received an inactivated influenza vaccine. CDR3 DNA sequence: TGTGCCACCAGCGCAGCGGGGGGCCGGTGGGAGACCCAGTACTTC. Its translation: CATSAAGGRWETQYF.